A selection of T cell receptor beta chains follows, all from one sample in a study of blood T cell repertoires in COVID-19. Assay used: immunoSEQ multiplex PCR; TCRdb lists only in-frame clones, some missing. The profile shows about 230,000 clones, about nine tenths of them singletons. The sequencing input was peripheral blood. These receptors originate from a man between 45 and 60 years old with COVID-19, enrolled during active disease. Each CDR3 is given without its conserved first and last residue. The D gene is left open where the match is weak. The listing skips clone size in some rows; elsewhere it reads once, few, many or a size class.

v_call: TRBV6-6
d_call: -
clone_size: -
cdr3_aa: ASSLDGSSYEQY

v_call: TRBV6-5
d_call: TRBD1
clone_size: -
cdr3_aa: ASSYASTGLNEQF

v_call: TRBV12-3/TRBV12-4
d_call: -
clone_size: few
cdr3_aa: ASSGQLDTEAF

v_call: TRBV5-5
d_call: -
clone_size: -
cdr3_aa: ASSLLQGSNQPQH

v_call: TRBV6-1
d_call: TRBD1
clone_size: -
cdr3_aa: ASSEVGRGLAKNIQY

v_call: TRBV7-3
d_call: -
clone_size: -
cdr3_aa: ASSLGPPGSGELF

v_call: TRBV5-6
d_call: TRBD1
clone_size: -
cdr3_aa: ASSFGQVTLYEQY

v_call: TRBV5-5
d_call: TRBD1
clone_size: -
cdr3_aa: ASSATGETEAF

v_call: TRBV12-3/TRBV12-4
d_call: -
clone_size: once
cdr3_aa: ASSLEGADIQY

v_call: TRBV6-5
d_call: -
clone_size: -
cdr3_aa: ASSFWDTYNSPLH

v_call: TRBV19
d_call: TRBD1
clone_size: few
cdr3_aa: ASSIVPGGRNSPLH

v_call: TRBV7-8
d_call: TRBD2
clone_size: -
cdr3_aa: ASSTGLAPYEQY

v_call: TRBV30
d_call: -
clone_size: -
cdr3_aa: AWRHRVSEAF

v_call: TRBV15
d_call: TRBD1
clone_size: -
cdr3_aa: ATSRDLDRVSTGELF

v_call: TRBV19
d_call: -
clone_size: -
cdr3_aa: ASSMAGNIAGANVLT

v_call: TRBV10-1
d_call: TRBD1
clone_size: -
cdr3_aa: ASSPGQGETQY

v_call: TRBV7-3
d_call: TRBD2
clone_size: -
cdr3_aa: ASKLSSGSDEQY

v_call: TRBV19
d_call: TRBD1
clone_size: -
cdr3_aa: ASTRSGTGGMETQY

v_call: TRBV5-4
d_call: TRBD2
clone_size: -
cdr3_aa: ASSLGLAGIMSYNEQF

v_call: TRBV28
d_call: -
clone_size: -
cdr3_aa: ASTPPGGRFTGELF

v_call: TRBV18
d_call: -
clone_size: -
cdr3_aa: ASSRTETYEQY

v_call: TRBV4-1
d_call: TRBD2
clone_size: few
cdr3_aa: ASSQDVGGANTGELF

v_call: TRBV5-3
d_call: TRBD2
clone_size: few
cdr3_aa: ARSFQAQRRGTDTQY

v_call: TRBV5-1
d_call: -
clone_size: -
cdr3_aa: ASSFSESTDTQY

v_call: TRBV7-9
d_call: -
clone_size: -
cdr3_aa: ASSPGGDTGELF

v_call: TRBV2
d_call: -
clone_size: -
cdr3_aa: ASRNRDNNSPLH

v_call: TRBV27
d_call: -
clone_size: -
cdr3_aa: ASAPTGWATGELF

v_call: TRBV18
d_call: -
clone_size: once
cdr3_aa: ASSPTGGNQPQH

v_call: TRBV16
d_call: -
clone_size: -
cdr3_aa: ASSQEEGEPNYGYT

v_call: TRBV28
d_call: TRBD1
clone_size: -
cdr3_aa: ASSEVGLQGIWGVGDTEAF

v_call: TRBV5-8
d_call: TRBD1
clone_size: once
cdr3_aa: ASSLGQGDGQPQH

v_call: TRBV21-1
d_call: -
clone_size: -
cdr3_aa: ASSTRFTGRPQETQY

v_call: TRBV7-9
d_call: TRBD1
clone_size: -
cdr3_aa: ASSFRDRVFEQY

v_call: TRBV6-2/TRBV6-3
d_call: -
clone_size: -
cdr3_aa: ASSYSLQGGYQPQH

v_call: TRBV11-2
d_call: -
clone_size: once
cdr3_aa: ASSLGSIGRNQPQH

v_call: TRBV5-1
d_call: TRBD2
clone_size: -
cdr3_aa: ASSLAGRSGGIYNEQF

v_call: TRBV30
d_call: -
clone_size: -
cdr3_aa: AWSVGFGAQPQH

v_call: TRBV15
d_call: TRBD1
clone_size: -
cdr3_aa: ATSRTYPGQNEKLF

v_call: TRBV27
d_call: TRBD1
clone_size: -
cdr3_aa: ASSLLGQDSYEQY

v_call: TRBV6-4
d_call: -
clone_size: -
cdr3_aa: ASTPGFGLKGGSYNSPLH

v_call: TRBV5-5
d_call: TRBD2
clone_size: -
cdr3_aa: ASSSRTSGALGEQF

v_call: TRBV29-1
d_call: TRBD2
clone_size: -
cdr3_aa: SVEWTSSQETQY

v_call: TRBV7-6
d_call: TRBD2
clone_size: -
cdr3_aa: ASSLSSGAPYEQY

v_call: TRBV7-2
d_call: TRBD1
clone_size: -
cdr3_aa: ASSLGTGVYEQY

v_call: TRBV6-2/TRBV6-3
d_call: TRBD2
clone_size: few
cdr3_aa: ASSYGGTSGSGYEQY

v_call: TRBV18
d_call: -
clone_size: -
cdr3_aa: ASSPNTDTGELF